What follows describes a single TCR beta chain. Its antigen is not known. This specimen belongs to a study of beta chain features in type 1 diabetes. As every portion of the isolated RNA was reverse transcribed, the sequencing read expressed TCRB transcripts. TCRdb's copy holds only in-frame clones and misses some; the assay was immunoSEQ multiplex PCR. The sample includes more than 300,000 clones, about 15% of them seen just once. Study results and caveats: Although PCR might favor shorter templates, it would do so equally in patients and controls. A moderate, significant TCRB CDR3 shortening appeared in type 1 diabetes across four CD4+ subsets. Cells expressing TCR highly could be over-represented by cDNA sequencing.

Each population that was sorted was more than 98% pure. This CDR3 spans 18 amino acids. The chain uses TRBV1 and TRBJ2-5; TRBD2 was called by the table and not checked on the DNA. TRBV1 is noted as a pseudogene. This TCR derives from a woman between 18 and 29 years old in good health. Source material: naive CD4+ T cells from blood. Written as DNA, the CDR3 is TGCACCAGCAGCCAAGTGGTGGAGGCTAGCGGAGGTGAAGAGACCCAGTACTTC. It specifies CTSSQVVEASGGEETQYF.